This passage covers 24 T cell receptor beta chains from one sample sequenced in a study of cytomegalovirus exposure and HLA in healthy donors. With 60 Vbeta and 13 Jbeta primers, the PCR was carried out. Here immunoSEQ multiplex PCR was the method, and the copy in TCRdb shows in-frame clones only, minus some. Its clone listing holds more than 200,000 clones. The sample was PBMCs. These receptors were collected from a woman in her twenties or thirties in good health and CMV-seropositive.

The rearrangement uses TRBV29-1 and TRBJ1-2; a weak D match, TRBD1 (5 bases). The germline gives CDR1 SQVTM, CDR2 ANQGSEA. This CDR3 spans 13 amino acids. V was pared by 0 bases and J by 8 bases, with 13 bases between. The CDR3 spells CSVEDRQGVGYTF. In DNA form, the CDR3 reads TGCAGCGTTGAAGATCGCCAGGGTGTAGGCTACACCTTC.

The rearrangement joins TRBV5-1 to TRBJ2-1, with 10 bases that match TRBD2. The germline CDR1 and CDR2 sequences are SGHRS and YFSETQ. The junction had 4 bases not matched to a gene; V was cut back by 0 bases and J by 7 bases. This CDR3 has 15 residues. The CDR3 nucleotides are TGCGCCAGCAGCTTGGGTCTAGCGGGAGTAAATGAGCAGTTCTTC. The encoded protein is CASSLGLAGVNEQFF.

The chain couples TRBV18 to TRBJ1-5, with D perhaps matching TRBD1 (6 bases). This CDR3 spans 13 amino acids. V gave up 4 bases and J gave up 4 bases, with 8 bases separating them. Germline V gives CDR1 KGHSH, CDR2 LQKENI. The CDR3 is CASSLDSNQPQHF. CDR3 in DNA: TGTGCCAGCTCACTGGACAGTAATCAGCCCCAGCATTTT.

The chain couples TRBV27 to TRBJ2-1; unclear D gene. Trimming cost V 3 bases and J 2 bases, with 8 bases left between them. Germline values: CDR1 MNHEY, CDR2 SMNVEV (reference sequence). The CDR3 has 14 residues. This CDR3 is CASSFSVAYNEQFF. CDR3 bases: TGTGCCAGCAGTTTCAGCGTCGCCTACAATGAGCAGTTCTTC.

In nucleotides, the CDR3 is TGTGCCAGCAGTTTGCGGTTTCATCAGCCCCAGCATTTT. This gives the protein CASSLRFHQPQHF. The gene calls are TRBV6-1 and TRBJ1-5, with D unresolved. With 5 bases removed from V and 5 bases from J, the gap between germline ends came to 10 bases. Per germline, CDR1 MNHNS and CDR2 SASEGT. This CDR3 is built from 13 residues.

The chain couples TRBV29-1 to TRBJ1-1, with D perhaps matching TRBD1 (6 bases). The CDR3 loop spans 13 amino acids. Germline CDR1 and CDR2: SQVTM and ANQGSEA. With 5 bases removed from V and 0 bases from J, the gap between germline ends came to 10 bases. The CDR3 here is CSVQGTLNTEAFF. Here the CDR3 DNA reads TGCAGCGTTCAAGGGACACTGAACACTGAAGCTTTCTTT.

The CDR3 DNA follows: TGTGCCAGCAGCTTGGGAGACAGGGGTTCCACAGATACGCAGTATTTT. Translating gives CASSLGDRGSTDTQYF. The rearrangement uses TRBV5-8 and TRBJ2-3; 8 nucleotides align to TRBD1. Germline assignment: CDR1 SGHTS and CDR2 YDEGEE. This CDR3 region has 16 residues. Losses at the gene ends were 0 bases for V and 2 bases for J; bases not matched to a gene: 5. The whole variable domain, remainder taken from reference TRBV5-8 and TRBJ2-3, is EAGVTQSPTHLIKTRGQQATLRCSPISGHTSVYWYQQALGLGLQFLLWYDEGEERNRGNFPPRFSGRQFPNYSSELNVNALELEDSALYLCASSLGDRGSTDTQYFGPGTRLTVL.

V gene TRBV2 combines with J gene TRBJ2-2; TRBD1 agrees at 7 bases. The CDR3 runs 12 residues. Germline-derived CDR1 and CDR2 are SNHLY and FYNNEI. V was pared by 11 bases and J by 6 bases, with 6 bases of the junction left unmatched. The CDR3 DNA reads TGTGCCGGCTCGGACAGGCCCGGGGAGCTGTTTTTT. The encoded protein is CAGSDRPGELFF.

CDR3 loop: CASSPGRLAGATSYNEQFF. For the CDR3, the DNA is TGTGCCAGCTCACCCGGGAGACTAGCGGGAGCGACCTCCTACAATGAGCAGTTCTTC. The chain recombines TRBV18 with TRBJ2-1; 12 bases align to TRBD2. This CDR3 is built from 19 residues. Germline V gene lookup returns CDR1 KGHSH and CDR2 LQKENI. V was clipped by 3 bases and J by 0 bases; unmatched bases: 9. The full variable domain, completed using reference TRBV18 and TRBJ2-1, is NAGVMQNPRHLVRRRGQEARLRCSPMKGHSHVYWYRQLPEEGLKFMVYLQKENIIDESGMPKERFSAEFPKEGPSILRIQQVVRGDSAAYFCASSPGRLAGATSYNEQFFGPGTRLTVL.

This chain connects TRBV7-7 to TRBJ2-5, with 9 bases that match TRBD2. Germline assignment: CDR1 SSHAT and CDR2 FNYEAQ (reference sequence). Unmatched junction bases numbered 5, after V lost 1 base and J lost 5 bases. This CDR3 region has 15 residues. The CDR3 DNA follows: TGTGCCAGCAGCTTAGGCGGGGGGGCCGGGGAGACCCAGTACTTC. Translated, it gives CASSLGGGAGETQYF.

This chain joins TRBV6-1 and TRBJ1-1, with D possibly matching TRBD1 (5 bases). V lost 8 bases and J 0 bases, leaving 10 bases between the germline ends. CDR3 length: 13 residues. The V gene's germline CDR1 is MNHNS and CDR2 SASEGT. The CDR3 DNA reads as TGTGCCAGCGTCGGACACATGAACACTGAAGCTTTCTTT. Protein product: CASVGHMNTEAFF.

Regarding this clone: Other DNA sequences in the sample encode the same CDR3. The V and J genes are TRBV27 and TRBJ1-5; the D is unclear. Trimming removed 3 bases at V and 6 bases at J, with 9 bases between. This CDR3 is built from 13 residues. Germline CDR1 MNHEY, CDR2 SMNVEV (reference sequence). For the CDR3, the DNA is TGTGCCAGCAGTTTGGACCGGGGTCAGCCCCAGCATTTT. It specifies CASSLDRGQPQHF.

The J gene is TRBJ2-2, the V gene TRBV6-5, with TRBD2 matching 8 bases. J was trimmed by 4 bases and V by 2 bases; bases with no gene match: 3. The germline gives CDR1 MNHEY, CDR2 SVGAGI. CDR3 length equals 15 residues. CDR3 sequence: CASSYEAGATGELFF. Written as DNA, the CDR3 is TGTGCCAGCAGTTACGAAGCGGGAGCCACCGGGGAGCTGTTTTTT.

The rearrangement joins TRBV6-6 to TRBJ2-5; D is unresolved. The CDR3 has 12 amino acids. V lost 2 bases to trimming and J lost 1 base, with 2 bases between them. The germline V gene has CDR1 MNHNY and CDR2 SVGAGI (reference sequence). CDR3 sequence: CASSYLQETQYF. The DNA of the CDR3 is TGTGCCAGCAGTTACCTCCAAGAGACCCAGTACTTC.

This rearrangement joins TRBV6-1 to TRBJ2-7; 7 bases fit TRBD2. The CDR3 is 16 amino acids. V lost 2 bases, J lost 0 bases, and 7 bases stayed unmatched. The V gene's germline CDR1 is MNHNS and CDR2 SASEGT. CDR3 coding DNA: TGTGCCAGCAGTGAACGAGCGCGGGGGAACTCCTACGAGCAGTACTTC. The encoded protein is CASSERARGNSYEQYF.

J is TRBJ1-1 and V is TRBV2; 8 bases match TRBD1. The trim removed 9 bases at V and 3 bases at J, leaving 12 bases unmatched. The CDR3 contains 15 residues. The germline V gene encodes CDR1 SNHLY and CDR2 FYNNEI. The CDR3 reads CASARQGRGYTEAFF. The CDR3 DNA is TGTGCCAGTGCACGACAGGGGAGAGGGTACACTGAAGCTTTCTTT.

The CDR3 loop reads CASSLQTTDDEAFF. The CDR3 bases are TGTGCCAGCAGTTTACAGACCACAGATGATGAAGCTTTCTTT. The chain carries TRBV7-9 and TRBJ1-1; D call uncertain. Trimming stripped 6 bases from V and 7 bases from J, with 18 bases between. The V gene's germline CDR1 is SEHNR and CDR2 FQNEAQ (reference sequence). The CDR3 is 14 residues long.

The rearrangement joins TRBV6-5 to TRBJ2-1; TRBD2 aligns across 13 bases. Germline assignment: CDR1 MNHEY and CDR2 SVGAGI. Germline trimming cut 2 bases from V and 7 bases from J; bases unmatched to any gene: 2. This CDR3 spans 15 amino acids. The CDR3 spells CASSYRTSGRNEQFF. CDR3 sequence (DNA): TGTGCCAGCAGTTACCGGACTAGCGGGAGAAATGAGCAGTTCTTC.

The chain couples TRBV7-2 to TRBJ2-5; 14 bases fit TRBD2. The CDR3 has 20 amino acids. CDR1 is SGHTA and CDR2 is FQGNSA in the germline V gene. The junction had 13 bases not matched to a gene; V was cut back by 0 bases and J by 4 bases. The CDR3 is CASSLAPLVGLAGARETQYF. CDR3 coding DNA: TGTGCCAGCAGCTTAGCCCCCCTGGTGGGACTAGCGGGAGCTCGAGAGACCCAGTACTTC. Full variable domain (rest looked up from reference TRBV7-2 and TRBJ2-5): GAGVSQSPSNKVTEKGKDVELRCDPISGHTALYWYRQSLGQGLEFLIYFQGNSAPDKSGLPSDRFSAERTGGSVSTLTIQRTQQEDSAVYLCASSLAPLVGLAGARETQYFGPGTRLLVL.

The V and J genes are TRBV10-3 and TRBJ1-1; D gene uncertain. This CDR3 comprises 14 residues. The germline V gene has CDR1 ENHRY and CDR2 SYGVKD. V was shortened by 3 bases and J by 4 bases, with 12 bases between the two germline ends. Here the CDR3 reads CAISEAISGTEAFF. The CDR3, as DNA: TGTGCCATCAGTGAAGCAATATCGGGCACTGAAGCTTTCTTT.

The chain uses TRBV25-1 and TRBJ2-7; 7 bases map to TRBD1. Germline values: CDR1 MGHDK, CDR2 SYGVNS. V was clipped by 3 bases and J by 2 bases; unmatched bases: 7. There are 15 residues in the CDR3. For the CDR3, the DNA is TGTGCCAGCAGTGACAGGACAGGCCAAACCTACGAGCAGTACTTC. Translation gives CASSDRTGQTYEQYF.

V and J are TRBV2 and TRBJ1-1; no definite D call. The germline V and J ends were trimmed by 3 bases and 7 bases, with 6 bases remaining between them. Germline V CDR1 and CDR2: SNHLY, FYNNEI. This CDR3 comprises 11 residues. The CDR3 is CASSDGVEAFF. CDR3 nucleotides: TGTGCCAGCAGTGACGGGGTTGAAGCTTTCTTT.

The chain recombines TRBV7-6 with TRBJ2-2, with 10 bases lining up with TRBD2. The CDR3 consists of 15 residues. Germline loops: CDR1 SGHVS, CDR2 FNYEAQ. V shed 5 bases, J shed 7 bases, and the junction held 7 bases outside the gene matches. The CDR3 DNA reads TGTGCCAGCAGCCCCCCTAGCGGGGGTGGCGGGGAGCTGTTTTTT. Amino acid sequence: CASSPPSGGGGELFF.

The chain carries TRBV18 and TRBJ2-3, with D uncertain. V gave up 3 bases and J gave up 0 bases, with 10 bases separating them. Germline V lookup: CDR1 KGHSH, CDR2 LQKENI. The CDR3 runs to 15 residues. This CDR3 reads CASSPQGGSTDTQYF. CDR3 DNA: TGTGCCAGCTCACCCCAAGGCGGCAGCACAGATACGCAGTATTTT.